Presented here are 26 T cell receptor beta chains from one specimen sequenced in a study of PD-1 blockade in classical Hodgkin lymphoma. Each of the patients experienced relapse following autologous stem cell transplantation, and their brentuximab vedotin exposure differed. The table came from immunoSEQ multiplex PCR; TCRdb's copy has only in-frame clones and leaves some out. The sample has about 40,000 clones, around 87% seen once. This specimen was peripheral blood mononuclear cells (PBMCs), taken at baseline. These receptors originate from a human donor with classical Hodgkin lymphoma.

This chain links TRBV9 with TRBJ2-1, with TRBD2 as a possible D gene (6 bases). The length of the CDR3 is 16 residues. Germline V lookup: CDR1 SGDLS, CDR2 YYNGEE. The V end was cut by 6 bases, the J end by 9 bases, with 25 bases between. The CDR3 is CASTGSGTGLVSEQFF. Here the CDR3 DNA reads TGTGCCAGCACCGGGTCCGGGACTGGCCTAGTCAGTGAGCAGTTCTTC.

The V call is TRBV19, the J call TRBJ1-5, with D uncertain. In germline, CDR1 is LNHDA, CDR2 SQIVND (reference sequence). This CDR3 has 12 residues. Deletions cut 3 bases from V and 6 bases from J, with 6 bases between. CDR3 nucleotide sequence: TGTGCCAGTAGTATCCCCCCTCAGCCCCAGCATTTT. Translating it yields CASSIPPQPQHF.

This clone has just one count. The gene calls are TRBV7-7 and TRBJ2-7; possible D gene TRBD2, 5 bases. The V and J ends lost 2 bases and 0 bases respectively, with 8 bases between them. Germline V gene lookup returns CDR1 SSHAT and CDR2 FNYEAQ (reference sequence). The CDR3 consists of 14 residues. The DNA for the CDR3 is TGTGCCAGCAGCTTATCCGGGGACTCCTACGAGCAGTACTTC. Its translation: CASSLSGDSYEQYF.

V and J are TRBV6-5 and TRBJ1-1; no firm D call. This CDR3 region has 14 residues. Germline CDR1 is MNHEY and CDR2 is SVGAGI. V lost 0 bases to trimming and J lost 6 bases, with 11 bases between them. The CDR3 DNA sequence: TGTGCCAGCAGTTACTCGACCCTCCGGGCTGAAGCTTTCTTT. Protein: CASSYSTLRAEAFF.

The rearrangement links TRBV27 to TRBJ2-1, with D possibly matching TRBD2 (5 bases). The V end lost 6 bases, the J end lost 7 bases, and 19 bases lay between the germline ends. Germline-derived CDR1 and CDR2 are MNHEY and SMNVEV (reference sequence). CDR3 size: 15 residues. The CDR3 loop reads CASRAYRSGGNEQFF. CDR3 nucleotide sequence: TGTGCCAGCAGAGCCTATCGGAGCGGCGGGAATGAGCAGTTCTTC.

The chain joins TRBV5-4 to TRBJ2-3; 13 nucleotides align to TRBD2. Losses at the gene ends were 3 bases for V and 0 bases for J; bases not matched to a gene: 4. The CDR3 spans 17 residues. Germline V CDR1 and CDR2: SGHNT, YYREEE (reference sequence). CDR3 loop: CASSSTSGRSSTDTQYF. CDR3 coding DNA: TGTGCCAGCAGCTCGACTAGCGGGAGGTCTAGCACAGATACGCAGTATTTT.

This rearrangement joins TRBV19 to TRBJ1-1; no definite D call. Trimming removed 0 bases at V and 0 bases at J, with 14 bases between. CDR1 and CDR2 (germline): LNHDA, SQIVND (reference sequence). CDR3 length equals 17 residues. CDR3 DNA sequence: TGTGCCAGTAGTATAGATCGAGCCGGATCAATGAACACTGAAGCTTTCTTT. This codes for CASSIDRAGSMNTEAFF.

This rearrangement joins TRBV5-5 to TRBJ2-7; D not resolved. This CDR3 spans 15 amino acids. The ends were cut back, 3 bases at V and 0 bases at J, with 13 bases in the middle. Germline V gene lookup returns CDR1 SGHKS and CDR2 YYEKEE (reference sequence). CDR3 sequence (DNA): TGTGCCAGCAGCTCCTCCGTAGCTCGCTCCTACGAGCAGTACTTC. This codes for CASSSSVARSYEQYF.

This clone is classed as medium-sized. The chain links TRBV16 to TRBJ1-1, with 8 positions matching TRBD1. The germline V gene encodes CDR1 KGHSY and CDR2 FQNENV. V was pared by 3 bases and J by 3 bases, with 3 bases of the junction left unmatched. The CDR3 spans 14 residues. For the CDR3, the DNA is TGTGCCAGCAGCCATTCAGGGGGCTACACTGAAGCTTTCTTT. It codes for CASSHSGGYTEAFF.

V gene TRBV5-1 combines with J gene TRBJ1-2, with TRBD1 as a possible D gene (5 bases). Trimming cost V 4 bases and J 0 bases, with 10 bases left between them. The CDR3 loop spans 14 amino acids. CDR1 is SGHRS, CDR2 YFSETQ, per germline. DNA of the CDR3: TGCGCCAGCAGCCTTGACAGAGCTAACTATGGCTACACCTTC. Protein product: CASSLDRANYGYTF.

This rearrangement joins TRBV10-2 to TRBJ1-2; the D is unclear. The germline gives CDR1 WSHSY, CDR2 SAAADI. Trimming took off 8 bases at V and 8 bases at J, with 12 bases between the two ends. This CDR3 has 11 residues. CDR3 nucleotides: TGCGCCAGCCATCAGGATAGCGGCTACACCTTC. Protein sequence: CASHQDSGYTF.

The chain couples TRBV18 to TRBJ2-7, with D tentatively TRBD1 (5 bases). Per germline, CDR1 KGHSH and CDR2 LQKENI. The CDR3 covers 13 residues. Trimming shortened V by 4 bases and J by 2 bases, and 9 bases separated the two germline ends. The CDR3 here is CASSQGSPYEQYF. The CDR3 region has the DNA TGTGCCAGCTCACAGGGGTCACCCTACGAGCAGTACTTC. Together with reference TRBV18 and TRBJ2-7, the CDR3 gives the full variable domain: NAGVMQNPRHLVRRRGQEARLRCSPMKGHSHVYWYRQLPEEGLKFMVYLQKENIIDESGMPKERFSAEFPKEGPSILRIQQVVRGDSAAYFCASSQGSPYEQYFGPGTRLTVT.

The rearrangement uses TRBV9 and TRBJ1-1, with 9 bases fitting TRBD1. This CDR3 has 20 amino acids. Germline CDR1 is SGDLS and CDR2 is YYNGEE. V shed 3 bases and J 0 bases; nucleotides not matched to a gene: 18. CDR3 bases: TGTGCCAGCAGCGCCGGTAGGTATTTAGGGACAGGGTCCATGAACACTGAAGCTTTCTTT. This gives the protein CASSAGRYLGTGSMNTEAFF.

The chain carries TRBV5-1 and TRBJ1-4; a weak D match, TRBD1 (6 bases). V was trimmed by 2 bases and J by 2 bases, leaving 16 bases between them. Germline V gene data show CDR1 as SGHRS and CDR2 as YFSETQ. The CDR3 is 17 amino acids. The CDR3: CASSFWTVHPTNEKLFF. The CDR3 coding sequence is TGCGCCAGCAGCTTTTGGACAGTCCACCCTACTAATGAAAAACTGTTTTTT. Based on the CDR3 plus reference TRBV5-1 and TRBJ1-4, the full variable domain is KAGVTQTPRYLIKTRGQQVTLSCSPISGHRSVSWYQQTPGQGLQFLFEYFSETQRNKGNFPGRFSGRQFSNSRSEMNVSTLELGDSALYLCASSFWTVHPTNEKLFFGSGTQLSVL.

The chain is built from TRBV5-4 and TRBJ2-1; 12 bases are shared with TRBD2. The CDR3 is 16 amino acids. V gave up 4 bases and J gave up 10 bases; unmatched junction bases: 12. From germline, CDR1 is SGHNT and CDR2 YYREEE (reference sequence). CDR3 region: CASSQTRTSGAKEQFF. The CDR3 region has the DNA TGTGCCAGCAGCCAGACTCGGACTAGCGGGGCTAAGGAGCAGTTCTTC.

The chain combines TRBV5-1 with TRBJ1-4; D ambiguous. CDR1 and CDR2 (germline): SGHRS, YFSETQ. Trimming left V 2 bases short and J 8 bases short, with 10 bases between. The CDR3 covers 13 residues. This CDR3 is CASSFAAGEKLFF. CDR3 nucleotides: TGCGCCAGCAGCTTTGCGGCCGGGGAAAAACTGTTTTTT.

For the CDR3, the DNA is TGTGCCAGCAGTTCCGGGACCACGCGTGAGACCCAGTACTTC. It specifies CASSSGTTRETQYF. This rearrangement joins TRBV7-2 to TRBJ2-5; D tentatively fits TRBD1 or TRBD2 (5 bases each). Trimming cost V 6 bases and J 5 bases, with 16 bases left between them. Per the germline V gene, CDR1 is SGHTA and CDR2 is FQGNSA. CDR3 length: 14 amino acids. Together with reference TRBV7-2 and TRBJ2-5, the CDR3 gives the full variable domain: GAGVSQSPSNKVTEKGKDVELRCDPISGHTALYWYRQSLGQGLEFLIYFQGNSAPDKSGLPSDRFSAERTGGSVSTLTIQRTQQEDSAVYLCASSSGTTRETQYFGPGTRLLVL.

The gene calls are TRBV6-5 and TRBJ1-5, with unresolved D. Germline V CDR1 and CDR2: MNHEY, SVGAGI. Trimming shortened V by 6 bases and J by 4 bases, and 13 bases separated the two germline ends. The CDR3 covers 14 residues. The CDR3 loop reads CASRLTQGNQPQHF. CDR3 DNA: TGTGCCAGCAGACTCACACAAGGGAATCAGCCCCAGCATTTT.

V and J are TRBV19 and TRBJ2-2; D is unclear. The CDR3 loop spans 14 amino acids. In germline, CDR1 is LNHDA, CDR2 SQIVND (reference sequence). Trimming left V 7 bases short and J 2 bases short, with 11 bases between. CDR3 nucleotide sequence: TGTGCCAGTAACAAACGGCGAAACACCGGGGAGCTGTTTTTT. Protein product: CASNKRRNTGELFF. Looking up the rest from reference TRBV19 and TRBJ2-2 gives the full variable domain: DGGITQSPKYLFRKEGQNVTLSCEQNLNHDAMYWYRQDPGQGLRLIYYSQIVNDFQKGDIAEGYSVSREKKESFPLTVTSAQKNPTAFYLCASNKRRNTGELFFGEGSRLTVL.

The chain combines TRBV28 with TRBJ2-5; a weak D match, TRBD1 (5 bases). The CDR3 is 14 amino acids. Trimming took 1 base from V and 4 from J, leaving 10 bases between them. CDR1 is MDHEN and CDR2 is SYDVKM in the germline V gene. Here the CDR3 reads CASSLLFQGETQYF. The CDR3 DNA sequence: TGTGCCAGCAGTTTATTGTTCCAGGGAGAGACCCAGTACTTC.

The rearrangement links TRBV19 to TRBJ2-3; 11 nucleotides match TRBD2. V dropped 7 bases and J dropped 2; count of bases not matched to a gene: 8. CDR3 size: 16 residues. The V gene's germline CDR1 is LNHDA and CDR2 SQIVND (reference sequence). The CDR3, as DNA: TGTGCCAGTACCCGACTAGCGGGGCAGACCACAGATACGCAGTATTTT. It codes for CASTRLAGQTTDTQYF.

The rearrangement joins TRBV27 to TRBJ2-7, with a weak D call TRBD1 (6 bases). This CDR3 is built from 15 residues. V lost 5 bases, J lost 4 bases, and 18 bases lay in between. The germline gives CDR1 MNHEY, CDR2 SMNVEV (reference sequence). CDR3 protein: CASSLNRVWGYEQYF. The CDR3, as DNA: TGTGCCAGCAGTCTAAACAGGGTGTGGGGATACGAGCAGTACTTC.

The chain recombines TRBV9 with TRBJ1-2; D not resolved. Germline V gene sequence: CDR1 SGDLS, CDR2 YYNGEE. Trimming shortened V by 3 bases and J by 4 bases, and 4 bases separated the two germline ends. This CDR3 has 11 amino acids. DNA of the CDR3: TGTGCCAGCAGCGCGACCTATGGCTACACCTTC. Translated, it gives CASSATYGYTF.

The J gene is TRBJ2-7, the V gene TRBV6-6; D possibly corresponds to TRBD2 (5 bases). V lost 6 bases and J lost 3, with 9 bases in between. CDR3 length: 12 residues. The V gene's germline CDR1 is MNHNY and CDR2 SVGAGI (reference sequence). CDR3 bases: TGTGCCAGCAGCAGGACTGGCTACGAGCAGTACTTC. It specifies CASSRTGYEQYF.

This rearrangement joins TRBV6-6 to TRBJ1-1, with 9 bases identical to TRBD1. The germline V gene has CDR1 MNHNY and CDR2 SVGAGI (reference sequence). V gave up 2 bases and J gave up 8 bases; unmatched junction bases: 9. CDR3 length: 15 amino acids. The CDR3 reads CASSYPLTGGAEAFF. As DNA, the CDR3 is TGTGCCAGCAGTTACCCCCTTACAGGGGGCGCAGAAGCTTTCTTT.

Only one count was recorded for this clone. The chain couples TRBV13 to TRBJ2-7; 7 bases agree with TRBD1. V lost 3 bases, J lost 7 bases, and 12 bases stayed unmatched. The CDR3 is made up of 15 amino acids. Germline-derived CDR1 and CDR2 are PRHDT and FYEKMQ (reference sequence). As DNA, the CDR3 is TGTGCCAGCAGCTTGGGCCGACAGGGATCGAATGAGCAGTACTTC. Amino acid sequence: CASSLGRQGSNEQYF.